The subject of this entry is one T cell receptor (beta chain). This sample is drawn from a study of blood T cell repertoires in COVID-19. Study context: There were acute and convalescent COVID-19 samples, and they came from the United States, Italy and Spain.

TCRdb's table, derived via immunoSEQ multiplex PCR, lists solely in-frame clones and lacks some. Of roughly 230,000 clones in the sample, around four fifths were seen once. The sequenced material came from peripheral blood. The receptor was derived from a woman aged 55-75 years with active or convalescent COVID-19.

The CDR3 DNA is TGTGCCAGCAGCCAAACAGGGGGCCGAAATGAAAAACTGTTTTTT. This sequence encodes CASSQTGGRNEKLFF. The chain combines TRBV3-1 (or the pseudogene TRBV3-2) with TRBJ1-4; 9 nucleotides align to TRBD1. This CDR3 comprises 15 residues. Germline V gene data show CDR1 as LGHDT and CDR2 as YNNKEL (reference sequence). V gave up 2 bases and J gave up 5 bases; unmatched junction bases: 3.